This TCR beta chain derives from a study of blood T cell repertoires in COVID-19. Study context: Samples of COVID-19 (acute and convalescent) were obtained from the United States, Italy and Spain. PBMCs, B-cell-depleted T cells, or T cells provided the cDNA or gDNA that made up the material.

This CDR3 contains 12 residues. Germline loops: CDR1 SGHTA, CDR2 FQGNSA. V lost 2 bases and J 7 bases, leaving 6 bases between the germline ends. Original processing notes: Amplification from reference gene primers served as the basis for estimated nucleated cell counts. Sequenced by immunoSEQ multiplex PCR; TCRdb stores in-frame clones only, minus some. V and J calls and clone size are copied from that table; D and trimming were computed from the DNA. Found here are 50,000 to 55,000 clones, around 80% of them singletons; the top ten hold roughly 13%. The V call is TRBV7-2, the J call TRBJ1-5; D is undetermined. The sequence was obtained from a human donor in a cohort sampled during active COVID-19. The sequenced material came from peripheral blood. As DNA, the CDR3 is TGTGCCAGCAGCTTACTAGGACAGCCCCAGCATTTT. As protein: CASSLLGQPQHF.